The clone carrying this T cell receptor (beta chain) was counted ten times or more. These data are taken from a study of low-dose radiotherapy and immunotherapy resistance in tumors. Study as a whole: It was 1 Gy per fraction every two weeks that Cohort 2 received, adding up to 13 Gy over 26 weeks. Every two weeks patients got nivolumab 240 mg flat dose, plus ipilimumab 1 mg/kg every six weeks, intravenously. Once cycle 1 day 1 began, patients took oral aspirin 300 mg daily for four cycles.

Both TCRalpha and TCRbeta chains were reverse transcribed with V-gene-specific primers. PCR amplification of the TCRs was performed with Phusion for about 20 PCR cycles, and it relied on a constant-region primer together with a V-primer adapter. It was by in vitro transcription that isolated mRNA was amplified. One entry per CDR3 protein, called by TCRdb with MiXCR from the reads. Of roughly 60,000 distinct CDR3 sequences listed, approximately 25% were seen once; the top ten hold around 6%. The time point here: before trial treatment. The CDR3 spans 15 residues. The germline CDR1 and CDR2 sequences are SGHTA and FQGTGA. Trimming pared 5 bases from V and 2 bases from J, leaving 12 bases between.

V is TRBV7-3 and J is TRBJ2-2, with D perhaps matching TRBD1 (6 bases). The input for sequencing was PBMCs, taken before treatment. The clonotype originates from a male donor with prostate cancer. Here the CDR3 DNA reads TGTGCCAGCAGCCCGGGACACTCAAACACCGGGGAGCTGTTTTTT. Translated, it gives CASSPGHSNTGELFF.